The clone carrying this TCR beta chain was seen repeatedly, ten times or more. Its antigen is still unknown. The time point: sample taken at primary tumor resection. The donor group consisted of over 55 patients who had untreated, early-stage non-small cell lung cancer. Tumor, nontumor lung or frozen PBMC supplied whole RNA, sequenced without sorting. Every molecule of TCR cDNA had its own unique molecular identifier. TCRdb re-derived calls from the 5' RACE reads in MiXCR, one entry per CDR3 protein. The table records over 50,000 distinct CDR3 sequences, about 6.6% of them present only once. The germline CDR1 and CDR2 sequences are SNHLY and FYNNEI. CDR3 length equals 12 residues. J was trimmed by 15 bases and V by 2 bases; bases with no gene match: 7. This specimen comes from a study of spatial heterogeneity in lung cancer. General study results and limits: There were more appearances of ubiquitous expanded tumor TCRs in blood at resection than at follow-up.

Sequencing was performed on PBMCs, taken at surgery. The chain is built from TRBV2 and TRBJ2-1; 7 nucleotides align to TRBD2. The sequence derives from a female donor with early-stage non-small cell lung cancer. The CDR3 loop reads CASSERGRDPFF. The CDR3 bases are TGTGCCAGCAGTGAACGTGGGAGGGATCCGTTCTTC.